These 30 T cell receptor beta chains share one sample of origin, sequenced in a study of shared clonotypes between healthy human individuals. Profiling relied on immunoSEQ multiplex PCR, and the TCRdb table lists in-frame clones only, not all of them. The profile shows around 980,000 clones, approximately 78% of them singletons. The sample comprised memory CD4+ T cells from PBMCs. Regarding subset: CD45RA-negative fraction. These receptors all come from a man aged 18 to 30 in good health. Some clones in this sample may be carry-over from other donors' samples.

The chain employs TRBV6-6 and TRBJ2-2; D perhaps matches TRBD2 (6 bases). The V gene lost 2 bases and the J gene lost 0 bases, with 10 bases spanning the gap. The CDR3 is 16 residues long. Germline V gives CDR1 MNHNY, CDR2 SVGAGI (reference sequence). CDR3 sequence: CASSYAGRTNTGELFF. Here the CDR3 DNA reads TGTGCCAGCAGTTACGCGGGACGGACGAACACCGGGGAGCTGTTTTTT.

This clone was picked up one time. The chain combines TRBV5-4 with TRBJ2-7; either TRBD1 or TRBD2 may fit D (5 bases each). Looked up from germline, CDR1 is SGHNT and CDR2 is YYREEE (reference sequence). The V end lost 3 bases, the J end lost 3 bases, and 16 bases lay between the germline ends. The CDR3 loop spans 15 amino acids. CDR3: CASSSPRDGGYEQYF. CDR3 in DNA: TGTGCCAGCAGCTCGCCCCGGGACGGAGGCTACGAGCAGTACTTC.

The chain is built from TRBV11-2 and TRBJ2-1; 11 bases match TRBD2. The CDR3 contains 15 residues. Unmatched junction bases numbered 5, after V lost 5 bases and J lost 5 bases. CDR1 and CDR2 (germline): SGHAT, FQNNGV. CDR3 nucleotide sequence: TGTGCCAGCAGCGTAGGGACTAGCGGAAACAATGAGCAGTTCTTC. Translated: CASSVGTSGNNEQFF.

This clone was detected only once. The V and J genes are TRBV9 and TRBJ2-1; D not resolved. The CDR3 length is 15 residues. V was pared by 4 bases and J by 2 bases, with 13 bases between. Per germline, CDR1 SGDLS and CDR2 YYNGEE. The CDR3 DNA is TGTGCCAGCAGCCCGAACGGGCATACCTACAATGAGCAGTTCTTC. It specifies CASSPNGHTYNEQFF.

This clone was seen at least ten times. Other DNA sequences in this sample translate to the same CDR3. The J gene is TRBJ1-3, the V gene TRBV7-2; D not certain. Trimming pared 3 bases from V and 0 bases from J, leaving 6 bases between. The CDR3 contains 14 residues. Germline lookup yields CDR1 SGHTA and CDR2 FQGNSA. This CDR3 is CASSFLNSGNTIYF. CDR3 bases: TGTGCCAGCAGCTTCCTGAACTCTGGAAACACCATATATTTT.

The chain has TRBV7-8 and TRBJ2-7; D is perhaps TRBD1 or TRBD2 (5 bases each). CDR1 and CDR2 (germline): SGHVS, FQNEAQ. V lost 3 bases, J lost 5 bases, and 17 bases lay in between. The CDR3 totals 15 residues. CDR3 coding DNA: TGTGCCAGCAGCTTTAATCTCGCAAGGGACCACGAGCAGTACTTC. Translated: CASSFNLARDHEQYF. The whole variable domain, filled in from reference TRBV7-8 and TRBJ2-7, reads GAGVSQSPRYKVAKRGQDVALRCDPISGHVSLFWYQQALGQGPEFLTYFQNEAQLDKSGLPSDRFFAERPEGSVSTLKIQRTQQEDSAVYLCASSFNLARDHEQYFGPGTRLTVT.

The CDR3: CASRPAAGKSYEQYF. CDR3 nucleotide sequence: TGTGCCAGCAGGCCGGCCGCGGGGAAATCCTACGAGCAGTACTTC. V and J are TRBV7-2 and TRBJ2-7; D may be TRBD2 (6 bases). From germline, CDR1 is SGHTA and CDR2 FQGNSA. This CDR3 has 15 residues. Trimming pared 6 bases from V and 1 base from J, leaving 16 bases between.

Comment on this clone: Other nucleotide sequences in the sample specify the same CDR3. The rearrangement joins TRBV2 to TRBJ2-7; no clear D. Between the trimmed V and J ends, which lost 1 base and 0 bases, there was a span of 7 bases. Germline CDR1 is SNHLY and CDR2 is FYNNEI. The CDR3 totals 14 residues. Here the CDR3 DNA reads TGTGCCAGCAGTGAAGACCGGAGCTCCTACGAGCAGTACTTC. The encoded protein is CASSEDRSSYEQYF.

DNA of the CDR3: TGCGCCAGCAGCCCTTCCGGGACAGGGGGCCTTAGTAGCTATGGCTACACCTTC. This codes for CASSPSGTGGLSSYGYTF. The chain combines TRBV5-1 with TRBJ1-2, with 12 bases matching TRBD1. After removal of 4 bases from V and 4 bases from J, the junction contained 14 bases not matched to a gene. CDR1 and CDR2 from the germline V gene are SGHRS and YFSETQ. CDR3 length: 18 residues.

The chain uses TRBV5-4 and TRBJ2-7; D might be TRBD1 (6 bases). The CDR3 has 12 residues. The germline V gene encodes CDR1 SGHNT and CDR2 YYREEE (reference sequence). Trimming stripped 10 bases from V and 7 bases from J, with 18 bases between. CDR3 bases: TGTGCCTCCAGAACAGGGTTGGGGGAGCAGTACTTC. Residues: CASRTGLGEQYF.

Written as DNA, the CDR3 is TGTGCCTGGAGGCCGGGGGGCGGGACGGGATACGAGCAGTACTTC. It yields the protein CAWRPGGGTGYEQYF. This chain connects TRBV30 to TRBJ2-7, with a tentative D call TRBD2 (7 bases). This CDR3 has 15 residues. CDR1 GTSNPN and CDR2 SVGIG come from the germline V gene (reference sequence). Trimming removed 3 bases from V and 4 bases from J, with 19 bases in between.

In its sample, this clone was seen a few times. This chain joins TRBV7-9 and TRBJ1-2, with 7 bases fitting TRBD1. Germline assignment: CDR1 SEHNR and CDR2 FQNEAQ (reference sequence). Trimming cost V 5 bases and J 8 bases; bases outside gene matches: 8. CDR3 length: 13 residues. The DNA of the CDR3 is TGTGCCAGCAGCGCCCGGGACAGTGGAGGCTACACCTTC. Its protein is CASSARDSGGYTF.

In its sample, this clone was seen a few times. This chain joins TRBV6-5 and TRBJ2-1, with D possibly being TRBD1 (6 bases). The CDR3 is 12 residues long. Looked up from germline, CDR1 is MNHEY and CDR2 is SVGAGI. The ends were cut back, 5 bases at V and 6 bases at J, with 8 bases in the middle. The CDR3 coding sequence is TGTGCCAGCAGTCTCAGGGGCAATGAGCAGTTCTTC. It specifies CASSLRGNEQFF.

This clone has only a few counts. This sequence joins TRBV28 and TRBJ2-2; 11 bases align to TRBD1. The CDR3 contains 14 residues. Germline CDR1 is MDHEN and CDR2 is SYDVKM. The V gene end was trimmed by 10 bases and the J gene end by 6 bases; junction bases not matched to a gene: 7. CDR3 in DNA: TGTGCCATCACGGGACAGGGGGAGCCCGGGGAGCTGTTTTTT. Encoded protein: CAITGQGEPGELFF.

This sequence joins TRBV14 and TRBJ2-4; D not resolved. Per the germline V gene, CDR1 is SGHDN and CDR2 is FVKESK. The CDR3 totals 15 residues. Trimming took 1 base from V and 7 from J, leaving 14 bases between them. The CDR3 coding sequence is TGTGCCAGCAGCCAAGGCGGCCTAGAGAGGAACATTCAGTACTTC. Translating it yields CASSQGGLERNIQYF.

The V call is TRBV7-3, the J call TRBJ2-3; D may correspond to TRBD1 or TRBD2 (6 bases each). V dropped 3 bases and J dropped 9 bases, with 19 bases sitting between them. There are 15 residues in the CDR3. Germline CDR1 SGHTA, CDR2 FQGTGA. CDR3 coding DNA: TGTGCCAGCAGCTTCATCACAGGGCCGGGAGCGACGCAGTATTTT. It yields the protein CASSFITGPGATQYF. Together with reference TRBV7-3 and TRBJ2-3, the CDR3 gives the full variable domain: GAGVSQTPSNKVTEKGKYVELRCDPISGHTALYWYRQSLGQGPEFLIYFQGTGAADDSGLPNDRFFAVRPEGSVSTLKIQRTERGDSAVYLCASSFITGPGATQYFGPGTRLTVL.

The genes are TRBV9 and TRBJ1-1; maybe TRBD1 (5 bases). From germline, CDR1 is SGDLS and CDR2 YYNGEE. This CDR3 is 15 amino acids long. V shed 1 base and J shed 1 base, with 11 bases lying between them. The CDR3: CASSVMEGTNTEAFF. CDR3 in DNA: TGTGCCAGCAGCGTAATGGAGGGGACGAACACTGAAGCTTTCTTT.

In its sample, this clone was seen a few times. The V and J genes are TRBV5-1 and TRBJ2-7; 10 bases agree with TRBD1. V lost 0 bases to trimming and J lost 6 bases; unmatched junction nucleotides: 6. CDR3 size: 15 residues. In germline, CDR1 is SGHRS, CDR2 YFSETQ. The CDR3 spells CASSLAGTGVSEQYF. The CDR3 DNA reads as TGCGCCAGCAGCTTGGCAGGGACAGGGGTGAGCGAGCAGTACTTC.

With respect to this clone: This sample also contains other DNA sequences that code for the same CDR3. The V call is TRBV7-2, the J call TRBJ1-5; 9 bases map to TRBD1. The CDR3 is 13 amino acids. V trimming: 5 bases; J trimming: 6 bases; junction bases outside the gene matches: 2. The germline V gene has CDR1 SGHTA and CDR2 FQGNSA. The CDR3 DNA reads TGTGCCAGCAGCGGGACAGGGTCTCAGCCCCAGCATTTT. This encodes CASSGTGSQPQHF.

On this clone itself: It differs at one base from a far larger clone, so likely a read error. This rearrangement joins TRBV30 to TRBJ2-1, with TRBD2 as a possible D gene (6 bases). The ends were cut back, 2 bases at V and 6 bases at J, with 23 bases in the middle. The CDR3 is made up of 17 amino acids. Germline lookup yields CDR1 GTSNPN and CDR2 SVGIG (reference sequence). CDR3 nucleotide sequence: TGTGCCTGGAGTCGACTCTGGGGAGGACCGCCGGGCAATGAGCAGTTCTTC. Translating gives CAWSRLWGGPPGNEQFF.

The V call is TRBV7-3, the J call TRBJ1-1; no reliable D call. Looked up from germline, CDR1 is SGHTA and CDR2 is FQGTGA. CDR3 length: 13 amino acids. Trimming left V 4 bases short and J 6 bases short, with 12 bases between. CDR3 sequence: CASSYHPGAEAFF. Written as DNA, the CDR3 is TGTGCCAGCAGCTACCACCCAGGCGCTGAAGCTTTCTTT.

The chain links TRBV6-1 to TRBJ2-3; the match to TRBD1 covers 9 bases. This CDR3 region has 15 residues. Unmatched junction bases numbered 5, after V lost 5 bases and J lost 2 bases. From germline, CDR1 is MNHNS and CDR2 SASEGT. The CDR3 nucleotides read TGTGCCAGCAGTATGACAGGGGGAGCCACAGATACGCAGTATTTT. This translates into CASSMTGGATDTQYF.

This chain connects TRBV19 to TRBJ1-2; possibly TRBD1 for D (6 bases). Trimming shortened V by 6 bases and J by 4 bases, and 12 bases separated the two germline ends. There are 13 residues in the CDR3. CDR1 is LNHDA, CDR2 SQIVND, per germline (reference sequence). The CDR3: CASRRTVSYGYTF. The CDR3 coding sequence is TGTGCCAGTAGAAGGACAGTCTCCTATGGCTACACCTTC.

The chain is built from TRBV19 and TRBJ1-5; 11 bases line up with TRBD1. This CDR3 is 16 amino acids long. Germline CDR1 is LNHDA and CDR2 is SQIVND (reference sequence). V shed 5 bases, J shed 2 bases, and the junction held 5 bases outside the gene matches. The CDR3 DNA follows: TGTGCCAGTAGTCGGACAGGGGGCAGAGGCAATCAGCCCCAGCATTTT. Translating gives CASSRTGGRGNQPQHF.

The chain joins TRBV7-2 to TRBJ2-5, with D uncertain. This CDR3 is built from 13 residues. CDR1 is SGHTA, CDR2 FQGNSA, per germline. Trimming stripped 1 base from V and 5 bases from J, with 8 bases between. Here the CDR3 reads CASSLVRTETQYF. The CDR3 nucleotides are TGTGCCAGCAGCTTAGTTCGGACGGAGACCCAGTACTTC.

The V and J genes are TRBV5-8 and TRBJ1-2, with a possible D match to TRBD1 (6 bases). The V end lost 1 base, the J end lost 3 bases, and 13 bases lay between the germline ends. This CDR3 spans 15 amino acids. Germline-derived CDR1 and CDR2 are SGHTS and YDEGEE. Here the CDR3 reads CASSLLGRGHYGYTF. CDR3 DNA: TGTGCCAGCAGCTTGTTGGGCAGGGGCCACTATGGCTACACCTTC. Based on the CDR3 plus reference TRBV5-8 and TRBJ1-2, the full variable domain is EAGVTQSPTHLIKTRGQQATLRCSPISGHTSVYWYQQALGLGLQFLLWYDEGEERNRGNFPPRFSGRQFPNYSSELNVNALELEDSALYLCASSLLGRGHYGYTFGSGTRLTVV.

The chain recombines TRBV11-3 with TRBJ2-1; D uncertain. Germline CDR1 and CDR2: SGHNT and YENEEA. The CDR3 loop spans 15 amino acids. V was clipped by 3 bases and J by 8 bases, with 17 bases between them. CDR3 loop: CASSLLGIPDDEQFF. The CDR3 DNA reads TGTGCCAGCAGCTTGTTAGGTATCCCCGACGATGAGCAGTTCTTC. The full variable domain, in which reference TRBV11-3 and TRBJ2-1 provide the parts outside the CDR3, is EAGVVQSPRYKIIEKKQPVAFWCNPISGHNTLYWYLQNLGQGPELLIRYENEEAVDDSQLPKDRFSAERLKGVDSTLKIQPAELGDSAVYLCASSLLGIPDDEQFFGPGTRLTVL.

The genes are TRBV19 and TRBJ2-4; 7 bases match TRBD2. Looked up from germline, CDR1 is LNHDA and CDR2 is SQIVND (reference sequence). V lost 4 bases and J lost 8; bases outside the gene matches: 8. CDR3 length: 14 residues. The CDR3 sequence: CASSKGGTEDIQYF. DNA of the CDR3: TGTGCCAGTAGTAAGGGAGGGACCGAAGACATTCAGTACTTC.

This chain links TRBV7-9 with TRBJ1-5; TRBD1 agrees at 7 bases. The CDR3 spans 15 residues. With V trimmed by 6 bases and J by 2 bases, 7 bases remained unmatched. CDR1 SEHNR and CDR2 FQNEAQ come from the germline V gene (reference sequence). The CDR3 loop is CASSLTGDRNQPQHF. In DNA, the CDR3 is TGTGCCAGCAGTCTCACAGGGGACCGCAATCAGCCCCAGCATTTT.

The CDR3 bases are TGTGCCACATCGAAAGCTGTCGGAGATACGCAGTATTTT. Protein sequence: CATSKAVGDTQYF. The chain couples TRBV27 to TRBJ2-3; D is uncertain. Germline values: CDR1 MNHEY, CDR2 SMNVEV (reference sequence). The CDR3 has 13 residues. With 10 bases removed from V and 5 bases from J, the gap between germline ends came to 16 bases.